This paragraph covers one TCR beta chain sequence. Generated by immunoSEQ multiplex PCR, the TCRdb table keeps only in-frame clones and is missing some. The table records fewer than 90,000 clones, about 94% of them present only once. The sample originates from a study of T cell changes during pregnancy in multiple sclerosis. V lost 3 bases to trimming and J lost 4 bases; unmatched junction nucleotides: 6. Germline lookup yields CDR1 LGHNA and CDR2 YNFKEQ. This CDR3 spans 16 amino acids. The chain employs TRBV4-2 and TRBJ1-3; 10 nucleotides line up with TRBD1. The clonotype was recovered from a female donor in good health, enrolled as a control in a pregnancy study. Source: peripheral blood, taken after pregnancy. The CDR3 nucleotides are TGTGCCAGCAGCCAGGGGACAGGGGCCACGGGAAACACCATATATTTT. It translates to CASSQGTGATGNTIYF.